This TCR beta chain was obtained from a study of cytomegalovirus exposure and HLA in healthy donors. Study findings and constraints: Reportedly, TCR beta sequences accurately predicted HLA-A and HLA-B alleles in most subjects. In a later analysis, across HLA loci, associated TCR counts were highest for DRB1, lowest for HLA-C.

PCR used 60 Vbeta primers and 13 Jbeta primers. Using immunoSEQ multiplex PCR, the repertoire was profiled, and TCRdb retains in-frame clones only, with some absent. There are 150,000 to 200,000 clones in the sample; under 80% occur only once, and about 1.4% lies in the top ten. CDR3 size: 11 residues. The germline V and J ends were trimmed by 2 bases and 9 bases, with 6 bases remaining between them. Germline V gives CDR1 SGHRS, CDR2 YFSETQ. In the case of this clone: Its cognate antigen is unknown.

The sequenced material came from PBMCs. The TCR comes from a woman in her 30s in good health and CMV-seronegative. This rearrangement joins TRBV5-1 to TRBJ2-1; D is ambiguous. The CDR3 spells CASSLEVEQFF. DNA of the CDR3: TGCGCCAGCAGCTTAGAGGTTGAGCAGTTCTTC.